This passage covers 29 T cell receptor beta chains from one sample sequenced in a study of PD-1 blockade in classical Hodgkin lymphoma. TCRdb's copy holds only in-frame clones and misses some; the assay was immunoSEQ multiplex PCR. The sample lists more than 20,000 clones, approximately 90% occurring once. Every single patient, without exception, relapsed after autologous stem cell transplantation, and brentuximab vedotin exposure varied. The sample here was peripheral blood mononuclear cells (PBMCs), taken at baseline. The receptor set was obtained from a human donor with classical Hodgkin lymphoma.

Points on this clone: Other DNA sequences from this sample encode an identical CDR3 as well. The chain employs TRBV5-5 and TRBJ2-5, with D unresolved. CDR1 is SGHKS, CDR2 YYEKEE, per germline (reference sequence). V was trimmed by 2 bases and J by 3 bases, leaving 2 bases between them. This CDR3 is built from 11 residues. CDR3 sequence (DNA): TGTGCCAGCAGCTTAAAAGAGACCCAGTACTTC. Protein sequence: CASSLKETQYF.

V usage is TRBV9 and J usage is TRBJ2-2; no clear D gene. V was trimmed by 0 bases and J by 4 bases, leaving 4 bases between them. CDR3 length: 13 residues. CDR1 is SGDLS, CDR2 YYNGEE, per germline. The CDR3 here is CASSVVGTGELFF. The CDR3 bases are TGTGCCAGCAGCGTAGTAGGCACCGGGGAGCTGTTTTTT. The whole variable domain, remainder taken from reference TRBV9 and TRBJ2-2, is DSGVTQTPKHLITATGQRVTLRCSPRSGDLSVYWYQQSLDQGLQFLIQYYNGEERAKGNILERFSAQQFPDLHSELNLSSLELGDSALYFCASSVVGTGELFFGEGSRLTVL.

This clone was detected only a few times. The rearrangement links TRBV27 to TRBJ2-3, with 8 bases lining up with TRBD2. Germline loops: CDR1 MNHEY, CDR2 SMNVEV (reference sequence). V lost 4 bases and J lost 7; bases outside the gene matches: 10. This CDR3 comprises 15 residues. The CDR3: CASSSPGLGSNTQYF. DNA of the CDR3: TGTGCCAGCAGTTCGCCGGGACTAGGTAGTAATACGCAGTATTTT.

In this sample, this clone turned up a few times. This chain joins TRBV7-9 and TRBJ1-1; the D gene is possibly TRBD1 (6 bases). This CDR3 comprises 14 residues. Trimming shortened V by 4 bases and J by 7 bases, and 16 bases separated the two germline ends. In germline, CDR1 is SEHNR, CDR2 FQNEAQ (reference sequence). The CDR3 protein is CASSSYISDSEAFF. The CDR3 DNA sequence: TGTGCCAGCAGCTCCTATATCTCGGACAGTGAAGCTTTCTTT.

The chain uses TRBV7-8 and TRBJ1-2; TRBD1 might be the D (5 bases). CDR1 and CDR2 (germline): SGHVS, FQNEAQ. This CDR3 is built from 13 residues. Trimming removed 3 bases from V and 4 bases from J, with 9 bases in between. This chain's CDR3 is CASSLSRAYGYTF. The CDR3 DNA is TGTGCCAGCAGCTTGTCCAGGGCCTATGGCTACACCTTC.

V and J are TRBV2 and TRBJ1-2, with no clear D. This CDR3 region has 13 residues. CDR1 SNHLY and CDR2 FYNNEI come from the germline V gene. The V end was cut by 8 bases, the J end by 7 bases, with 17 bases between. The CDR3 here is CASPEGPLGGYTF. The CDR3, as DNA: TGTGCCAGCCCCGAAGGGCCCTTGGGTGGCTACACCTTC.

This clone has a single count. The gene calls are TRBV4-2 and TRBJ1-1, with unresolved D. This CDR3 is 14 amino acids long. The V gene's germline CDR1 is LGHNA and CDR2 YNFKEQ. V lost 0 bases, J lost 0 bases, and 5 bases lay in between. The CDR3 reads CASSQEKLNTEAFF. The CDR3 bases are TGTGCCAGCAGCCAAGAGAAACTGAACACTGAAGCTTTCTTT.

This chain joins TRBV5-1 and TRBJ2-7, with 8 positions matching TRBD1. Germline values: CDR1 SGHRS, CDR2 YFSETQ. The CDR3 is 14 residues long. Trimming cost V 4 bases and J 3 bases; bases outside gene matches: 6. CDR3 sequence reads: CASSLDRAYYEQYF. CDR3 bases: TGCGCCAGCAGCCTGGACAGGGCCTACTACGAGCAGTACTTC.

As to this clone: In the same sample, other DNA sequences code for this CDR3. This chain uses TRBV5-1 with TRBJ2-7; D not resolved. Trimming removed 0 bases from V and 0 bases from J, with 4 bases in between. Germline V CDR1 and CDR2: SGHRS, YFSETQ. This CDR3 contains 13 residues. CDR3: CASSLGHSYEQYF. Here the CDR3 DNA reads TGCGCCAGCAGCTTGGGGCACTCCTACGAGCAGTACTTC.

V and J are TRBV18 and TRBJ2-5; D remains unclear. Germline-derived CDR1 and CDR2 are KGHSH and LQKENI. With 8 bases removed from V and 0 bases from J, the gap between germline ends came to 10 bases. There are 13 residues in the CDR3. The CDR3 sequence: CASTSQYQETQYF. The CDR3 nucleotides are TGTGCCAGCACCTCACAGTACCAAGAGACCCAGTACTTC.

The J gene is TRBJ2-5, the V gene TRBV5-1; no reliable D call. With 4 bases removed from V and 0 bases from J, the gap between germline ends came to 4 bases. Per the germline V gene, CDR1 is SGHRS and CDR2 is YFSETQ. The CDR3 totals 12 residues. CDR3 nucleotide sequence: TGCGCCAGCAGCACCAACCAAGAGACCCAGTACTTC. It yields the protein CASSTNQETQYF.

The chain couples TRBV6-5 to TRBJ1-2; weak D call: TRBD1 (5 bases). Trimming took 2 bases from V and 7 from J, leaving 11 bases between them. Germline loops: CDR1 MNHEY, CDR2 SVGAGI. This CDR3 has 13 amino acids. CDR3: CASSYRGGSGYTF. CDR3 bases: TGTGCCAGCAGTTACAGGGGAGGGAGTGGCTACACCTTC.

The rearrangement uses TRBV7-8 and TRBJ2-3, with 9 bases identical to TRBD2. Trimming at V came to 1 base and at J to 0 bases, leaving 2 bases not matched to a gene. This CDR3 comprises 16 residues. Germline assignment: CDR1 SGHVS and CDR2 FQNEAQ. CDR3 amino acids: CASSLVLAGSTDTQYF. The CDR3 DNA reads TGTGCCAGCAGCTTAGTTCTAGCGGGGAGCACAGATACGCAGTATTTT.

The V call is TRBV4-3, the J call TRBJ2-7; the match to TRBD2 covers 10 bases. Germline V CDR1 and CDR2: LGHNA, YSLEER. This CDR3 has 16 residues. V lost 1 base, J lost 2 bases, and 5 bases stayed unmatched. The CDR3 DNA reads TGCGCCAGCAGCCAAGGAATAGCGGGGGGAACCTACGAGCAGTACTTC. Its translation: CASSQGIAGGTYEQYF.

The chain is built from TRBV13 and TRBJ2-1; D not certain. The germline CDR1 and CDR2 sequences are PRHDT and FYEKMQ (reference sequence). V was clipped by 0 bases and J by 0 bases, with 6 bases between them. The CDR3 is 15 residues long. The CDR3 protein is CASSLGTSSYNEQFF. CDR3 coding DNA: TGTGCCAGCAGCTTAGGAACAAGCTCCTACAATGAGCAGTTCTTC.

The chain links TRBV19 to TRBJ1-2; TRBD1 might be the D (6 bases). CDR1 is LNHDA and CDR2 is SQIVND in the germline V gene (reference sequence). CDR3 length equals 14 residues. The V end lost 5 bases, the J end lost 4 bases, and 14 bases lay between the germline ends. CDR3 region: CASSLAGEAYGYTF. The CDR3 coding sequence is TGTGCCAGTAGTTTGGCAGGGGAAGCCTATGGCTACACCTTC.

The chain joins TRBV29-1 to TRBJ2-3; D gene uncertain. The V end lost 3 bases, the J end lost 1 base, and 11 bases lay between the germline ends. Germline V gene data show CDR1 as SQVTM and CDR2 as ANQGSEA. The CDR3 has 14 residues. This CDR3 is CSVESWSRTDTQYF. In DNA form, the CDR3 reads TGCAGCGTTGAGTCGTGGAGTCGCACAGATACGCAGTATTTT.

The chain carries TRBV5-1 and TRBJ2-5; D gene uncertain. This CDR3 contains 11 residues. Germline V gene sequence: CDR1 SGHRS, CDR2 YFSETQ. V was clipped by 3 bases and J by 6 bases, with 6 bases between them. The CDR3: CASSSGKTQYF. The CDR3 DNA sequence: TGCGCCAGCAGCTCAGGAAAGACCCAGTACTTC.

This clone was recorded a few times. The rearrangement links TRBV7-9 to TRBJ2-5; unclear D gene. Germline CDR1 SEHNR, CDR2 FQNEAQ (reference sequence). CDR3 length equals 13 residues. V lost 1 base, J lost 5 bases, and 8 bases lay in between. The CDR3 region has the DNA TGTGCCAGCAGCTTAGATGGTGCGGAGACCCAGTACTTC. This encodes CASSLDGAETQYF.

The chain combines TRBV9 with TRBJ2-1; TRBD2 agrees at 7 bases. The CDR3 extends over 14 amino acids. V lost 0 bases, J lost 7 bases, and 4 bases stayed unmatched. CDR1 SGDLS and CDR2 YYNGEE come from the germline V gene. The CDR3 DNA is TGTGCCAGCAGCGTAGGGCAGGGAGGGAATGAGCAGTTCTTC. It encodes CASSVGQGGNEQFF.

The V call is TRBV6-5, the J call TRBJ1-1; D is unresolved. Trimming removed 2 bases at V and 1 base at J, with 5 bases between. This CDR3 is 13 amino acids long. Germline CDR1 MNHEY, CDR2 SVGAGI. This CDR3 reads CASSYNANTEAFF. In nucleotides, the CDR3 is TGTGCCAGCAGTTACAATGCGAACACTGAAGCTTTCTTT.

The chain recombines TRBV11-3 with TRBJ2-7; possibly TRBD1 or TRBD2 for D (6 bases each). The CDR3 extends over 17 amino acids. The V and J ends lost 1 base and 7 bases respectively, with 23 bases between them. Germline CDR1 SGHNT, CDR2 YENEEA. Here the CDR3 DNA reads TGTGCCAGCAGCTTAGGCGGGACCGGGACATACTTAGGGGAGCAGTACTTC. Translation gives CASSLGGTGTYLGEQYF.

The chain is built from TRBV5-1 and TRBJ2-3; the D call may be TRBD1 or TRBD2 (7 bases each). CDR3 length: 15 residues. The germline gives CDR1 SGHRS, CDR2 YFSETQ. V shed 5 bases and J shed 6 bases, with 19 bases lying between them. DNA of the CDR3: TGCGCCAGCAGTGGGGACAGCGGGGTTCTGGATACGCAGTATTTT. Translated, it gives CASSGDSGVLDTQYF.

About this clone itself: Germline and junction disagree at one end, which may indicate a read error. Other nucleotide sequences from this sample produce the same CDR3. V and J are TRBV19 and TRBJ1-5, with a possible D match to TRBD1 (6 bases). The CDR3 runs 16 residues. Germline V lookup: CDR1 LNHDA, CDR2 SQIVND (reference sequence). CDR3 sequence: CASSIAGAPTNQPQHF. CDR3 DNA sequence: TGTGCTAGTAGTATAGCGGGGGCCCCGACGAATCAGCCCCAGCATTTT.

The CDR3 sequence: CASSLTRDTGELFF. The CDR3 DNA follows: TGTGCCAGCAGTCTTACAAGGGACACCGGGGAGCTGTTTTTT. V gene TRBV7-3 combines with J gene TRBJ2-2; D ambiguous. Germline CDR1 and CDR2: SGHTA and FQGTGA. The CDR3 is 14 residues long. V lost 6 bases to trimming and J lost 3 bases, with 11 bases between them.

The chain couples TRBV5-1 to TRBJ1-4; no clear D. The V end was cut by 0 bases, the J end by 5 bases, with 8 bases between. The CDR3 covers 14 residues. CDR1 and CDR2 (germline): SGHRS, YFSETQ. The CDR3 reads CASSLAAENEKLFF. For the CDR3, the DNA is TGCGCCAGCAGCTTGGCCGCAGAAAATGAAAAACTGTTTTTT.

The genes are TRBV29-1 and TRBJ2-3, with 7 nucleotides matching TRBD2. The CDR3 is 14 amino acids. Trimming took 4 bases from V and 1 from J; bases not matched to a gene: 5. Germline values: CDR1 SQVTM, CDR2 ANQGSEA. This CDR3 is CSVVGGEGTDTQYF. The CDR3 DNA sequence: TGCAGCGTTGTGGGGGGGGAGGGCACAGATACGCAGTATTTT.

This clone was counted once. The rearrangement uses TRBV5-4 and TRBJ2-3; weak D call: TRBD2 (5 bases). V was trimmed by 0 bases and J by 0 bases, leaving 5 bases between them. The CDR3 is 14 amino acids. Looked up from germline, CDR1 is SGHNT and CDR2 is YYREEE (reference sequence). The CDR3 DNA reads TGTGCCAGCAGCTTGGGGAGGAGCACAGATACGCAGTATTTT. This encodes CASSLGRSTDTQYF.

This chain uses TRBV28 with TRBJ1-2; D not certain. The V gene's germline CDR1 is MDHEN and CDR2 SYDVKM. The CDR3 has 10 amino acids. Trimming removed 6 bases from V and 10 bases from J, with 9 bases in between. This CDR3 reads CASRGLDYTF. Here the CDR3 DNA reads TGTGCCAGCAGGGGTTTAGACTACACCTTC.